These 30 T cell receptor beta chains came from one sample sequenced in a study of blood T cell repertoires in COVID-19. The protocol was immunoSEQ multiplex PCR, while the TCRdb copy is restricted to in-frame clones and leaves out a portion. The sample has under 200,000 clones; approximately 90% are singletons. Sequencing was carried out using peripheral blood. Receptor source: a woman older than 75 in a cohort sampled during active or convalescent COVID-19.

This chain links TRBV19 with TRBJ1-1; no firm D call. This CDR3 is built from 13 residues. CDR1 is LNHDA, CDR2 SQIVND, per germline (reference sequence). Trimming took 2 bases from V and 7 from J, leaving 11 bases between them. The CDR3 sequence: CASSIRVSGEAFF. CDR3 DNA sequence: TGTGCCAGTAGTATAAGGGTTAGCGGTGAAGCTTTCTTT.

The V gene is TRBV5-1, the J gene TRBJ2-3; 7 nucleotides match TRBD1. This CDR3 is built from 16 residues. Germline CDR1 and CDR2: SGHRS and YFSETQ. Trimming took 4 bases from V and 0 from J; bases not matched to a gene: 8. The CDR3 region is CASSTPGQPSTDTQYF. The CDR3 region has the DNA TGCGCCAGCAGCACACCGGGACAGCCTAGCACAGATACGCAGTATTTT. The whole variable domain, remainder taken from reference TRBV5-1 and TRBJ2-3, is KAGVTQTPRYLIKTRGQQVTLSCSPISGHRSVSWYQQTPGQGLQFLFEYFSETQRNKGNFPGRFSGRQFSNSRSEMNVSTLELGDSALYLCASSTPGQPSTDTQYFGPGTRLTVL.

This chain links TRBV27 with TRBJ2-5, with 9 nucleotides matching TRBD1. CDR1 is MNHEY and CDR2 is SMNVEV in the germline V gene (reference sequence). After removal of 5 bases from V and 4 bases from J, the junction contained 14 bases not matched to a gene. CDR3 length equals 17 residues. CDR3 sequence reads: CASSPNRPGQGGETQYF. CDR3 nucleotide sequence: TGTGCCAGCAGTCCAAATCGTCCGGGACAGGGAGGAGAGACCCAGTACTTC.

This clone was recorded only once. The chain couples TRBV5-1 to TRBJ1-2; 8 bases align to TRBD1. The V gene's germline CDR1 is SGHRS and CDR2 YFSETQ. J was trimmed by 5 bases and V by 4 bases; bases with no gene match: 4. The CDR3 covers 13 residues. In DNA, the CDR3 is TGCGCCAGCAGCCCGACAGGGGCGTATGGCTACACCTTC. Residues: CASSPTGAYGYTF.

The V and J genes are TRBV9 and TRBJ1-2, with unresolved D. CDR1 is SGDLS and CDR2 is YYNGEE in the germline V gene. The CDR3 spans 13 residues. The ends were cut back, 0 bases at V and 3 bases at J, with 6 bases in the middle. The chain's CDR3 is CASSVALDYGYTF. As DNA, the CDR3 is TGTGCCAGCAGCGTAGCTTTAGACTATGGCTACACCTTC.

This clone was recorded once. The V and J genes are TRBV2 and TRBJ1-4; a weak D match, TRBD1 (6 bases). Per germline, CDR1 SNHLY and CDR2 FYNNEI. Between the trimmed V and J ends, which lost 5 bases and 3 bases, there was a span of 10 bases. This CDR3 region has 14 residues. This CDR3 reads CASSSGGPNEKLFF. In nucleotides, the CDR3 is TGTGCCAGCAGTTCCGGGGGGCCTAATGAAAAACTGTTTTTT.

In its sample, this clone was seen a few times. This chain uses TRBV6-5 with TRBJ1-5, with TRBD1 matching 7 bases. V dropped 7 bases and J dropped 2; count of bases not matched to a gene: 8. CDR3 length: 15 amino acids. CDR1 is MNHEY, CDR2 SVGAGI, per germline. The CDR3 protein is CASTIGTARNQPQHF. The CDR3 region has the DNA TGTGCCAGCACAATAGGGACAGCCCGCAATCAGCCCCAGCATTTT.

The rearrangement links TRBV4-1 to TRBJ2-7; TRBD2 aligns across 7 bases. Losses at the gene ends were 0 bases for V and 2 bases for J; bases not matched to a gene: 7. In germline, CDR1 is MGHRA, CDR2 YSYEKL. The CDR3 loop spans 16 amino acids. CDR3 nucleotide sequence: TGCGCCAGCAGCCAAGATATGAGCGGGGTTCCCTACGAGCAGTACTTC. Residues: CASSQDMSGVPYEQYF.

V gene TRBV20-1 combines with J gene TRBJ2-5; D is undetermined. The CDR3 loop spans 12 amino acids. Germline lookup yields CDR1 DFQATT and CDR2 SNEGSKA (reference sequence). V lost 6 bases and J lost 5, with 13 bases in between. CDR3 sequence: CSASGARETQYF. The CDR3 DNA sequence: TGCAGTGCCAGTGGTGCACGGGAGACCCAGTACTTC.

The chain recombines TRBV7-9 with TRBJ2-7; TRBD1 matches 10 bases. With 3 bases clipped from V and 0 bases from J, the junction kept 8 bases outside the gene matches. The CDR3 has 17 amino acids. Germline V gene sequence: CDR1 SEHNR, CDR2 FQNEAQ (reference sequence). Here the CDR3 reads CASSFWTGGLSSYEQYF. The CDR3 region has the DNA TGTGCCAGCAGCTTTTGGACAGGGGGTTTGAGCTCCTACGAGCAGTACTTC. Based on the CDR3 plus reference TRBV7-9 and TRBJ2-7, the full variable domain is DTGVSQNPRHKITKRGQNVTFRCDPISEHNRLYWYRQTLGQGPEFLTYFQNEAQLEKSRLLSDRFSAERPKGSFSTLEIQRTEQGDSAMYLCASSFWTGGLSSYEQYFGPGTRLTVT.

Remarks on this clone: The same CDR3 is also encoded by other DNA sequences in this sample. This chain connects TRBV6-5 to TRBJ1-1; D is unclear. Germline V CDR1 and CDR2: MNHEY, SVGAGI. V lost 3 bases and J 1 base, leaving 9 bases between the germline ends. The CDR3 extends over 14 amino acids. The chain's CDR3 is CASSYSGRNTEAFF. The CDR3 DNA reads TGTGCCAGCAGTTATTCCGGTAGGAACACTGAAGCTTTCTTT.

The chain combines TRBV5-1 with TRBJ1-1; 8 positions match TRBD1. Germline V gives CDR1 SGHRS, CDR2 YFSETQ. The junction had 10 bases not matched to a gene; V was cut back by 4 bases and J by 5 bases. The CDR3 spans 15 residues. CDR3: CASSPRTGPGTEAFF. CDR3 nucleotide sequence: TGCGCCAGCAGCCCCCGGACAGGGCCAGGGACTGAAGCTTTCTTT.

This chain connects TRBV7-9 to TRBJ2-4, with 7 bases fitting TRBD2. CDR1 and CDR2 (germline): SEHNR, FQNEAQ (reference sequence). J lost 0 bases, V lost 5 bases, and 13 bases had no gene match. The CDR3 runs to 18 residues. The CDR3 sequence is CASSPEREGSIAKNIQYF. CDR3 coding DNA: TGTGCCAGCAGCCCTGAAAGGGAGGGCTCTATAGCCAAAAACATTCAGTACTTC.

The chain employs TRBV11-2 and TRBJ2-2; D is uncertain. The V gene lost 8 bases and the J gene lost 4 bases, with 14 bases spanning the gap. The germline V gene encodes CDR1 SGHAT and CDR2 FQNNGV. The length of the CDR3 is 14 residues. CDR3 sequence (DNA): TGTGCCAGCCTGGCCCAGAGGAGCACCGGGGAGCTGTTTTTT. Its protein is CASLAQRSTGELFF.

V gene TRBV6-5 combines with J gene TRBJ2-7, with D perhaps matching TRBD2 (7 bases). CDR3 size: 13 residues. Germline assignment: CDR1 MNHEY and CDR2 SVGAGI. V lost 5 bases, J lost 7 bases, and 15 bases lay in between. The CDR3 protein is CASSLRGGGEQYV. CDR3 nucleotides: TGTGCCAGCAGTCTCCGGGGAGGGGGAGAGCAGTACGTC.

This chain joins TRBV5-6 and TRBJ2-5; 8 bases agree with TRBD2. The CDR3 is made up of 16 amino acids. V was clipped by 3 bases and J by 2 bases; unmatched bases: 9. Germline loops: CDR1 SGHDT, CDR2 YYEEEE. The CDR3 coding sequence is TGTGCCAGCAGCTCTTTGGGGGCGGGGGGACAAGAGACCCAGTACTTC. Protein sequence: CASSSLGAGGQETQYF. Combining the CDR3 with reference TRBV5-6 and TRBJ2-5 gives the whole variable domain DAGVTQSPTHLIKTRGQQVTLRCSPKSGHDTVSWYQQALGQGPQFIFQYYEEEERQRGNFPDRFSGHQFPNYSSELNVNALLLGDSALYLCASSSLGAGGQETQYFGPGTRLLVL.

The rearrangement joins TRBV11-2 to TRBJ2-1; the match to TRBD2 covers 9 bases. This CDR3 has 15 amino acids. With V trimmed by 5 bases and J by 2 bases, 4 bases remained unmatched. Germline values: CDR1 SGHAT, CDR2 FQNNGV. CDR3 residues: CASSPSGIPYNEQFF. The DNA for the CDR3 is TGTGCCAGCAGCCCTAGCGGGATCCCCTACAATGAGCAGTTCTTC.

The chain is built from TRBV7-2 and TRBJ2-7, with D maybe TRBD2 (5 bases). Trimming left V 2 bases short and J 4 bases short, with 12 bases between. CDR1 is SGHTA, CDR2 FQGNSA, per germline. The CDR3 loop spans 14 amino acids. CDR3 loop: CASSLNPGEYEQYF. The CDR3 DNA is TGTGCCAGCAGCTTAAATCCTGGGGAGTACGAGCAGTACTTC.

The rearrangement links TRBV30 to TRBJ1-3; D is uncertain. Looked up from germline, CDR1 is GTSNPN and CDR2 is SVGIG (reference sequence). Between the trimmed V and J ends, which lost 0 bases and 5 bases, there was a span of 14 bases. This CDR3 is 15 amino acids long. The CDR3 reads CAWSVVEVSRNTIYF. DNA for the CDR3: TGTGCCTGGAGTGTAGTCGAGGTCAGCAGAAACACCATATATTTT.

This sequence joins TRBV5-8 and TRBJ2-1; 11 bases align to TRBD2. Germline-derived CDR1 and CDR2 are SGHTS and YDEGEE. Trimming took 0 bases from V and 7 from J; bases not matched to a gene: 12. The CDR3 sequence is 18 residues long. CDR3 nucleotides: TGTGCCAGCAGCTTGGTTAGCGGGAGGGCCTTCCGGGGAAATGAGCAGTTCTTC. Its protein is CASSLVSGRAFRGNEQFF. Full variable domain (rest looked up from reference TRBV5-8 and TRBJ2-1): EAGVTQSPTHLIKTRGQQATLRCSPISGHTSVYWYQQALGLGLQFLLWYDEGEERNRGNFPPRFSGRQFPNYSSELNVNALELEDSALYLCASSLVSGRAFRGNEQFFGPGTRLTVL.

CDR3 in amino acids: CASSELVLAGGADTQYF. In nucleotides, the CDR3 is TGTGCCAGCAGTGAACTCGTGTTAGCGGGAGGGGCAGATACGCAGTATTTT. The chain has TRBV6-1 and TRBJ2-3; 11 positions match TRBD2. The CDR3 sequence is 17 residues long. V dropped 2 bases and J dropped 4; count of bases not matched to a gene: 8. Germline V gene lookup returns CDR1 MNHNS and CDR2 SASEGT.

The chain recombines TRBV3-1 (or the pseudogene TRBV3-2) with TRBJ1-5; D call uncertain. CDR1 and CDR2 from the germline V gene are LGHDT and YNNKEL (reference sequence). Trimming cost V 0 bases and J 4 bases, with 10 bases left between them. This CDR3 is built from 15 residues. The CDR3 spells CASSQDGPGNQPQHF. CDR3 DNA: TGTGCCAGCAGCCAAGATGGCCCGGGGAATCAGCCCCAGCATTTT.

The V call is TRBV9, the J call TRBJ1-4; D is unclear. CDR1 and CDR2 from the germline V gene are SGDLS and YYNGEE. Trimming cost V 0 bases and J 6 bases, with 6 bases left between them. This CDR3 contains 13 residues. The CDR3 bases are TGTGCCAGCAGCGTAGCCCCGGATGAAAAACTGTTTTTT. It translates to CASSVAPDEKLFF. Using reference TRBV9 and TRBJ1-4 for the parts outside the CDR3, the full variable domain is DSGVTQTPKHLITATGQRVTLRCSPRSGDLSVYWYQQSLDQGLQFLIQYYNGEERAKGNILERFSAQQFPDLHSELNLSSLELGDSALYFCASSVAPDEKLFFGSGTQLSVL.

As DNA, the CDR3 is TGTGCCAGCAGTGACAACTACCTTTATAGCAATCAGCCCCAGCATTTT. Encoded protein: CASSDNYLYSNQPQHF. The V call is TRBV6-4, the J call TRBJ1-5, with unresolved D. The CDR3 covers 16 residues. Trimming removed 2 bases from V and 0 bases from J, with 11 bases in between. Germline V gene data show CDR1 as MRHNA and CDR2 as SNTAGT.

The chain carries TRBV3-1 (or the pseudogene TRBV3-2) and TRBJ2-1; D not certain. Trimming cost V 1 base and J 8 bases, with 3 bases left between them. Germline loops: CDR1 LGHDT, CDR2 YNNKEL (reference sequence). The CDR3 is 11 amino acids. CDR3 DNA: TGTGCCAGCAGCCAAGTCTATGAGCAGTTCTTC. It is translated as CASSQVYEQFF.

V and J are TRBV6-6 and TRBJ1-1; a weak D match, TRBD1 (6 bases). The V and J ends lost 5 bases and 1 base respectively, with 17 bases between them. Germline lookup yields CDR1 MNHNY and CDR2 SVGAGI (reference sequence). The CDR3 has 16 residues. CDR3 loop: CASSRETGPTNTEAFF. The CDR3 DNA reads TGTGCCAGCAGTAGAGAGACAGGTCCCACGAACACTGAAGCTTTCTTT.

This clone appeared a single time. This rearrangement joins TRBV3-1 (or the pseudogene TRBV3-2) to TRBJ2-7; a weak D match, TRBD1 (5 bases). Germline V gene data show CDR1 as LGHDT and CDR2 as YNNKEL (reference sequence). The V gene lost 3 bases and the J gene lost 1 base, with 13 bases spanning the gap. This CDR3 has 15 amino acids. The CDR3 bases are TGTGCCAGCAGCCACGGACCAGGGCCGTCCTACGAGCAGTACTTC. It encodes CASSHGPGPSYEQYF.

This chain uses TRBV19 with TRBJ2-1; 10 nucleotides agree with TRBD1. The CDR3 consists of 19 residues. V lost 7 bases and J lost 0; bases outside the gene matches: 15. Looked up from germline, CDR1 is LNHDA and CDR2 is SQIVND (reference sequence). The CDR3 region has the DNA TGTGCCAGTACTCCCACCCCGGGACAGGGGTCTAGCTCCTACAATGAGCAGTTCTTC. Protein product: CASTPTPGQGSSSYNEQFF.

J is TRBJ2-7 and V is TRBV6-1; tentatively, D is TRBD1 (5 bases). This CDR3 region has 15 residues. CDR1 is MNHNS, CDR2 SASEGT, per germline. Trimming stripped 0 bases from V and 3 bases from J, with 12 bases between. The CDR3 DNA reads as TGTGCCAGCAGTGAAGCGGCAGGGTCTCTCTACGAGCAGTACTTC. Residues: CASSEAAGSLYEQYF.

The chain couples TRBV6-1 to TRBJ2-7; D not resolved. Per germline, CDR1 MNHNS and CDR2 SASEGT. The CDR3 runs to 12 residues. The germline V and J ends were trimmed by 3 bases and 2 bases, with 5 bases remaining between them. The CDR3 DNA reads TGTGCCAGCAGTGAGAGAGCCTACGAGCAGTACGTC. This codes for CASSERAYEQYV.